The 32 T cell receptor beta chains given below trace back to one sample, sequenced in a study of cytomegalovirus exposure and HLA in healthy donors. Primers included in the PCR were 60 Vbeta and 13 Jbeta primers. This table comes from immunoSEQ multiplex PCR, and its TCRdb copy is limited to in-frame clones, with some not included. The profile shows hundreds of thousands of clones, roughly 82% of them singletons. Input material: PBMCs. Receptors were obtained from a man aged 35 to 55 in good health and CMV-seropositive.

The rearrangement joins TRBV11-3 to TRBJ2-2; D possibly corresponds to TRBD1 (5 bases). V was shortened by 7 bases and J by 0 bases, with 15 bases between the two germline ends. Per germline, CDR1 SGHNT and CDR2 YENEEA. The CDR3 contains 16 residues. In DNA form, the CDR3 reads TGTGCCAGCAACACCTTCGACAGCGCGAACACCGGGGAGCTGTTTTTT. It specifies CASNTFDSANTGELFF.

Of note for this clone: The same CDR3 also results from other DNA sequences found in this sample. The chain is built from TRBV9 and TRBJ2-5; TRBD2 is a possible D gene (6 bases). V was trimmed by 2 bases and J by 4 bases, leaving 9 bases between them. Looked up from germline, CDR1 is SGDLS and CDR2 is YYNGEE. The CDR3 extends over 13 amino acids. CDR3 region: CASSVGGGETQYF. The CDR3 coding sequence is TGTGCCAGCAGCGTCGGGGGAGGAGAGACCCAGTACTTC.

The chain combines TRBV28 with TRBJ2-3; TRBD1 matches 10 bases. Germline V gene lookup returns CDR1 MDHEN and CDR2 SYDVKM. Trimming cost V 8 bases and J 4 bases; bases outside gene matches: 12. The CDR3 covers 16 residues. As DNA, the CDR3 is TGTGCCAGCGAAACTCCCGGGACAGGGGTCCCAGATACGCAGTATTTT. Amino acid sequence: CASETPGTGVPDTQYF. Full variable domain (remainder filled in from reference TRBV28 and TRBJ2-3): DVKVTQSSRYLVKRTGEKVFLECVQDMDHENMFWYRQDPGLGLRLIYFSYDVKMKEKGDIPEGYSVSREKKERFSLILESASTNQTSMYLCASETPGTGVPDTQYFGPGTRLTVL.

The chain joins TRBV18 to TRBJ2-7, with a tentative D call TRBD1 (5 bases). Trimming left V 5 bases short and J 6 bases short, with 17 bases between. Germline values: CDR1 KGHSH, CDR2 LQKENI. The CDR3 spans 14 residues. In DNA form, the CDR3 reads TGTGCCAGCTCAAAGGCCTCTCACCAGGGCGAGCAGTACTTC. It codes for CASSKASHQGEQYF.

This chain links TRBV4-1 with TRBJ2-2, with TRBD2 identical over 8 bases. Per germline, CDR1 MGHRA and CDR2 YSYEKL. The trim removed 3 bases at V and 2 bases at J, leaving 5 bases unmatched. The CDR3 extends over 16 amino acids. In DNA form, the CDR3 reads TGCGCCAGCAGCCACCGTACTAGCGGAAACACCGGGGAGCTGTTTTTT. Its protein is CASSHRTSGNTGELFF.

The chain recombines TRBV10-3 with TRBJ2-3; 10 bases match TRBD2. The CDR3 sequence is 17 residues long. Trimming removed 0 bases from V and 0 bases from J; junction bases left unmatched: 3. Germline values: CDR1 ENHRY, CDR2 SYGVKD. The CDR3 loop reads CAISESILAGSTDTQYF. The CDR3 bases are TGTGCCATCAGTGAGTCTATACTAGCGGGAAGCACAGATACGCAGTATTTT.

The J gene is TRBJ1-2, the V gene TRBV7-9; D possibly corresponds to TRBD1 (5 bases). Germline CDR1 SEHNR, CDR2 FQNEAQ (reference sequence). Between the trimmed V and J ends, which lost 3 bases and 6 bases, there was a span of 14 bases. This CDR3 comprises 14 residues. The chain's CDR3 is CASSLSSGRDGYTF. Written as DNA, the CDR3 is TGTGCCAGCAGCTTGAGCTCAGGGCGAGATGGCTACACCTTC.

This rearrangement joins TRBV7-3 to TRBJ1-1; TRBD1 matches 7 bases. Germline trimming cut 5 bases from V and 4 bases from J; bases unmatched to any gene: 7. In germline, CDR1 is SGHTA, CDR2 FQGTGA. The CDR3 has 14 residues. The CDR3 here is CASSPRQGGTEAFF. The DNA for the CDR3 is TGTGCCAGCAGCCCCCGACAGGGTGGCACTGAAGCTTTCTTT.

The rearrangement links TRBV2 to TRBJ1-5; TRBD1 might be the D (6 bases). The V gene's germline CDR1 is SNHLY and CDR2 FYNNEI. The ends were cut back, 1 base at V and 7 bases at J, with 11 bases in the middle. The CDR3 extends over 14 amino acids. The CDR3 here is CASSEGRGIQPQHF. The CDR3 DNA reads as TGTGCCAGCAGTGAAGGCAGGGGAATACAGCCCCAGCATTTT.

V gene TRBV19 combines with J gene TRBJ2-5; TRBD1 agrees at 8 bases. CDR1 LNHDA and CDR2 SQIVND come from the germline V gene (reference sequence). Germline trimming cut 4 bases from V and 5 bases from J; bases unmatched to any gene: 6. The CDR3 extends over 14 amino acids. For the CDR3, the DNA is TGTGCCAGTAGTAAGCAGGGGGCGAGGGAGACCCAGTACTTC. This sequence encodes CASSKQGARETQYF. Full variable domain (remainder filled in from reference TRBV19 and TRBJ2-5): DGGITQSPKYLFRKEGQNVTLSCEQNLNHDAMYWYRQDPGQGLRLIYYSQIVNDFQKGDIAEGYSVSREKKESFPLTVTSAQKNPTAFYLCASSKQGARETQYFGPGTRLLVL.

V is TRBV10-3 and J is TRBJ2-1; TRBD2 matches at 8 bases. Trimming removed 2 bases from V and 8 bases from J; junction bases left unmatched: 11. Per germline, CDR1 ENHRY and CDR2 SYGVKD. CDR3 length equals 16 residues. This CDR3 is CAISESGGEWGYEQFF. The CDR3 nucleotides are TGTGCCATCAGTGAGAGCGGGGGCGAATGGGGGTATGAGCAGTTCTTC.

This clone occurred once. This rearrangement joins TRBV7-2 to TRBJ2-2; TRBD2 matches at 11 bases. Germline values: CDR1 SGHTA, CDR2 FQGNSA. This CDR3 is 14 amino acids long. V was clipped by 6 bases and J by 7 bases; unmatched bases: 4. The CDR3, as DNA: TGTGCCAGCAGTAGCGGGAGGGTGGTCGGGGAGCTGTTTTTT. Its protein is CASSSGRVVGELFF.

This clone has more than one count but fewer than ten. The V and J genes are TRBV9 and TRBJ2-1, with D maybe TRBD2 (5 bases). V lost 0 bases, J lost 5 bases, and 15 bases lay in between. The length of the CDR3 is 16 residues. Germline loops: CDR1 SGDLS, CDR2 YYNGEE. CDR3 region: CASSVVATQVNNEQFF. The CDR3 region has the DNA TGTGCCAGCAGCGTAGTAGCGACCCAGGTAAACAATGAGCAGTTCTTC.

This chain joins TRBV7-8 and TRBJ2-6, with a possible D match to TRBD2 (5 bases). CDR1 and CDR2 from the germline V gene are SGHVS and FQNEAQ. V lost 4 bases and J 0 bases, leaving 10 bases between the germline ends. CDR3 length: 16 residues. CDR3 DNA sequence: TGTGCCAGCAGCTCGGACGGGAACTCTGGGGCCAACGTCCTGACTTTC. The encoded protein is CASSSDGNSGANVLTF.

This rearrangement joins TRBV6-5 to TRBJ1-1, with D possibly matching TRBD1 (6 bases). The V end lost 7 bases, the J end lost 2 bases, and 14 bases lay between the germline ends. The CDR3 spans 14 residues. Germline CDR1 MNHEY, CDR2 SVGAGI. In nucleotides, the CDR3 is TGTGCCAGCAATCCGGACAGCCTAAACACTGAAGCTTTCTTT. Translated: CASNPDSLNTEAFF.

CDR3 amino acids: CASSSSGLAGEDTQYF. The DNA for the CDR3 is TGTGCCAGCAGCTCCTCCGGACTAGCGGGAGAAGATACGCAGTATTTT. This chain joins TRBV7-3 and TRBJ2-3; 13 nucleotides match TRBD2. The CDR3 covers 16 residues. V shed 4 bases and J 5 bases; nucleotides not matched to a gene: 6. Germline V gives CDR1 SGHTA, CDR2 FQGTGA.

The CDR3 region has the DNA TGTGCCAGCAGTTTGGGCGGGAGCAGCACAGATACGCAGTATTTT. Its translation is CASSLGGSSTDTQYF. V usage is TRBV27 and J usage is TRBJ2-3, with TRBD2 matching 7 bases. CDR3 length equals 15 residues. The V segment lost 3 bases and the J segment 0 bases; nucleotides outside the gene matches: 3. Germline V gives CDR1 MNHEY, CDR2 SMNVEV (reference sequence).

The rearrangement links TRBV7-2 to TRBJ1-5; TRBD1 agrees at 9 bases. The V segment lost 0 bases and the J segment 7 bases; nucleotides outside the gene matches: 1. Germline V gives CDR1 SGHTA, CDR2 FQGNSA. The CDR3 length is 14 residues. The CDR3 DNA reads TGTGCCAGCAGCTTAGCGGGACAGGGCCAGCCCCAGCATTTT. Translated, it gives CASSLAGQGQPQHF.

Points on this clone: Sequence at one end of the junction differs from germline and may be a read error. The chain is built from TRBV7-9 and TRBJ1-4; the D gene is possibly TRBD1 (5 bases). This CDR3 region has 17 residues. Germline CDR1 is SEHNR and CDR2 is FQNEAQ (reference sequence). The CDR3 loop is CSSSLARGTLGNEKLFF. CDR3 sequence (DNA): TGTTCCAGCAGCTTAGCGCGGGGGACCCTCGGAAATGAAAAACTGTTTTTT. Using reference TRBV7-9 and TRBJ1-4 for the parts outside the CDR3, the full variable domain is DTGVSQNPRHKITKRGQNVTFRCDPISEHNRLYWYRQTLGQGPEFLTYFQNEAQLEKSRLLSDRFSAERPKGSFSTLEIQRTEQGDSAMYLCSSSLARGTLGNEKLFFGSGTQLSVL.

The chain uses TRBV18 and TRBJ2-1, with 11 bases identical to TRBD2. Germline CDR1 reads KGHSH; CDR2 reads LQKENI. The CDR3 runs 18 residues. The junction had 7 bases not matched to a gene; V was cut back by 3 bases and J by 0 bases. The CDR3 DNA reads TGTGCCAGCTCACCCACTAGCGGGAGACCGAGCTCCTACAATGAGCAGTTCTTC. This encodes CASSPTSGRPSSYNEQFF.

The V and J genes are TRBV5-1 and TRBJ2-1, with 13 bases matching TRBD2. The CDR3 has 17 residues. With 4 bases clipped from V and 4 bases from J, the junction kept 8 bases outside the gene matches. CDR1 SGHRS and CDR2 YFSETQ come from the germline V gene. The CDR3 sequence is CASSPGLAGTIYNEQFF. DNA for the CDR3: TGCGCCAGCAGCCCGGGACTAGCGGGAACCATATACAATGAGCAGTTCTTC. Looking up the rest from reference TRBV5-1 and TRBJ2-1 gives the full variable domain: KAGVTQTPRYLIKTRGQQVTLSCSPISGHRSVSWYQQTPGQGLQFLFEYFSETQRNKGNFPGRFSGRQFSNSRSEMNVSTLELGDSALYLCASSPGLAGTIYNEQFFGPGTRLTVL.

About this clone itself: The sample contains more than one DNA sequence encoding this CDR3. Here the CDR3 reads CASSPLAGGVNEQFF. In nucleotides, the CDR3 is TGTGCCAGCTCACCCCTAGCGGGAGGGGTGAATGAGCAGTTCTTC. V usage is TRBV18 and J usage is TRBJ2-1; TRBD2 matches 12 bases. Germline V lookup: CDR1 KGHSH, CDR2 LQKENI. The CDR3 consists of 15 residues. Trimming took 3 bases from V and 7 from J; bases not matched to a gene: 4.

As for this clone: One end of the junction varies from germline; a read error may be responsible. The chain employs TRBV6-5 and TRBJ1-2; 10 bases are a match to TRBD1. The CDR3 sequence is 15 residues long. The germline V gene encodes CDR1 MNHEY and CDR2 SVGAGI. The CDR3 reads CASNYSPTGGAGYTF. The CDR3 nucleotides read TGTGCCAGCAATTACTCTCCGACAGGGGGCGCGGGCTACACCTTC.

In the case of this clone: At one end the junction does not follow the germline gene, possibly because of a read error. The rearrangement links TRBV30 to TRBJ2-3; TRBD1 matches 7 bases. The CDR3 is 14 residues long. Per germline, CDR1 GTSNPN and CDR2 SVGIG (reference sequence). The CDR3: CAWSTYTGTDAQYF. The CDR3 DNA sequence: TGTGCCTGGAGTACCTATACAGGGACAGATGCGCAGTATTTT.

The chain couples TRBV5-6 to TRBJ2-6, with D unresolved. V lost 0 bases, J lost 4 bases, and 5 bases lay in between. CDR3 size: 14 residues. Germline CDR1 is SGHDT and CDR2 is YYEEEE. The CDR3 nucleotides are TGTGCCAGCAGCTTGGGAGAAGGGGCCAACGTCCTGACTTTC. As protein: CASSLGEGANVLTF.

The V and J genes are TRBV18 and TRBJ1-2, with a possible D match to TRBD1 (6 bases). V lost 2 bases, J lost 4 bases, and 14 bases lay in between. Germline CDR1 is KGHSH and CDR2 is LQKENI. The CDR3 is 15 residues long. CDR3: CASSPATGMGYGYTF. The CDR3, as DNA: TGTGCCAGCTCACCAGCCACAGGGATGGGCTATGGCTACACCTTC.

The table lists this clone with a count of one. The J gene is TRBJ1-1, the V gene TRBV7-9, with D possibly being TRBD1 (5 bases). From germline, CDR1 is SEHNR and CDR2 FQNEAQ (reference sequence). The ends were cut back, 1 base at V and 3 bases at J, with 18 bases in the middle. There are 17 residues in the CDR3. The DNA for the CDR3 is TGTGCCAGCAGCTTAGGGCAGAGGGGTGGAGGGTACACTGAAGCTTTCTTT. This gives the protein CASSLGQRGGGYTEAFF.

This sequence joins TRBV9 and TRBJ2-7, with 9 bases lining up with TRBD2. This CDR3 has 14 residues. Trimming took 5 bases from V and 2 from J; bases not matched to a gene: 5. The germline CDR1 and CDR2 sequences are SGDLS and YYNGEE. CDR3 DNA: TGTGCCAGCAGTGAGGGACTAGCACCCTACGAGCAGTACTTC. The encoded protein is CASSEGLAPYEQYF.

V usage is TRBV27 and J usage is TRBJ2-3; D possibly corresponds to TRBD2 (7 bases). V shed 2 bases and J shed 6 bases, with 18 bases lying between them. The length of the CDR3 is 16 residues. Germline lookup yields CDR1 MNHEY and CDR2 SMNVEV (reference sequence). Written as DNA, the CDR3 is TGTGCCAGCAGTTTAAGTCGGGCGGGGGCCCGCGATACGCAGTATTTT. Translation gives CASSLSRAGARDTQYF.

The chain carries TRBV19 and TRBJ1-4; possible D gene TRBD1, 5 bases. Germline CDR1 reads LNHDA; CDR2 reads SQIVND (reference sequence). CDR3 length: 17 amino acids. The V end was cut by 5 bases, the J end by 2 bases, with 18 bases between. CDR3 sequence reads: CASSVLGLLGTNEKLFF. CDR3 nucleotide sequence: TGTGCCAGTAGTGTCCTGGGACTGCTAGGGACTAATGAAAAACTGTTTTTT.

The CDR3 loop is CASSYRENSPLHF. In DNA form, the CDR3 reads TGTGCCAGCAGTTACCGGGAGAATTCACCCCTCCACTTT. This chain links TRBV6-5 with TRBJ1-6; unclear D gene. The length of the CDR3 is 13 residues. The V gene lost 2 bases and the J gene lost 7 bases, with 6 bases spanning the gap. Germline loops: CDR1 MNHEY, CDR2 SVGAGI.

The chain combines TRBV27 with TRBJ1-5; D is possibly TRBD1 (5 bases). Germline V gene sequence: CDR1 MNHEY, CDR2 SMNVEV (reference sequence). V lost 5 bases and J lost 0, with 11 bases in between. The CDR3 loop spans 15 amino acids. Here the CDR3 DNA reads TGTGCCAGCAGTAAACGACAGCATAGCAATCAGCCCCAGCATTTT. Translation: CASSKRQHSNQPQHF.